The 2 T cell receptor beta chains below all came from one sample that was sequenced in a study of identical twins. TCRdb passed the 5' RACE reads through MiXCR, listing each CDR3 protein once. The table shows hundreds of thousands of distinct CDR3 sequences, with about 20% occurring only once. These sequences were also reported in another study, on T cells expressing NK-cell markers.

Sequences were obtained from PBMCs. The receptor source for this set is a woman younger than 30 in good health.

This clonotype was picked up many times. CDR3 amino acids: CSARETSGVPVHEQYF. CDR3 DNA: TGCAGTGCTAGAGAGACCTCGGGGGTACCGGTCCACGAGCAGTACTTC. The genes are TRBV20-1 and TRBJ2-7, with a weak D call TRBD2 (6 bases). This CDR3 comprises 16 residues. Germline assignment: CDR1 DFQATT and CDR2 SNEGSKA (reference sequence). V shed 0 bases and J shed 5 bases, with 20 bases lying between them.

The rearrangement uses TRBV9 and TRBJ2-1; the D call may be TRBD1 or TRBD2 (5 bases each). Germline V CDR1 and CDR2: SGDLS, YYNGEE. The V end was cut by 3 bases, the J end by 9 bases, with 13 bases between. The CDR3 contains 13 residues. The CDR3 here is CASSDGARGEQFF. CDR3 nucleotides: TGTGCCAGCAGCGATGGGGCGAGGGGTGAGCAGTTCTTC.